The 14 T cell receptor beta chains below all came from one sample that was sequenced in a study of early T cells in non-severe SARS-CoV-2 infection. TCRdb independently ran MiXCR on the 5' RACE reads; one entry per CDR3 protein. The profile shows under 50,000 distinct CDR3 sequences, approximately 4.1% of them singletons. The sequencing sample was made of whole blood. The receptor source for this set is an adult who was a healthcare worker with PCR-confirmed SARS-CoV-2 infection or an uninfected control (not recorded which).

This clonotype was counted ten times or more. The V and J genes are TRBV7-2 and TRBJ2-2, with D perhaps matching TRBD1 (5 bases). The CDR3 extends over 14 amino acids. Germline V lookup: CDR1 SGHTA, CDR2 FQGNSA. V was clipped by 3 bases and J by 4 bases, with 9 bases between them. This CDR3 is CASSLGLATGELFF. CDR3 sequence (DNA): TGTGCCAGCAGCTTGGGGCTGGCCACCGGGGAGCTGTTTTTT.

This clonotype was seen ten or more times. The genes are TRBV29-1 and TRBJ1-1; unclear D gene. Germline V gene sequence: CDR1 SQVTM, CDR2 ANQGSEA. The CDR3 contains 12 residues. V lost 6 bases to trimming and J lost 6 bases, with 14 bases between them. In DNA, the CDR3 is TGCAGCGTCCTAACCGAGGAAGCTGAAGCTTTCTTT. It is translated as CSVLTEEAEAFF. The full variable domain, rest sourced from reference TRBV29-1 and TRBJ1-1, is SAVISQKPSRDICQRGTSLTIQCQVDSQVTMMFWYRQQPGQSLTLIATANQGSEATYESGFVIDKFPISRPNLTFSTLTVSNMSPEDSSIYLCSVLTEEAEAFFGQGTRLTVV.

This clonotype was observed many times. V gene TRBV7-3 combines with J gene TRBJ2-3; TRBD2 aligns across 12 bases. V dropped 5 bases and J dropped 0; count of bases not matched to a gene: 6. The CDR3 extends over 17 amino acids. CDR1 SGHTA and CDR2 FQGTGA come from the germline V gene. In nucleotides, the CDR3 is TGTGCCAGCAGCACCGGGACTAGCGGGCGTAGCACAGATACGCAGTATTTT. It is translated as CASSTGTSGRSTDTQYF.

V gene TRBV11-2 combines with J gene TRBJ2-2; TRBD2 aligns across 10 bases. The CDR3 sequence is 15 residues long. V shed 3 bases, J shed 7 bases, and the junction held 5 bases outside the gene matches. The germline gives CDR1 SGHAT, CDR2 FQNNGV. The CDR3 DNA reads as TGTGCCAGCAGCTTTCCGAGCGGGGGGGACGGGGAGCTGTTTTTT. Amino acid sequence: CASSFPSGGDGELFF.

This clonotype was seen repeatedly, ten times or more. The CDR3 is CSARISGGVFYNEQFF. CDR3 coding DNA: TGCAGTGCTAGAATTTCTGGGGGGGTGTTTTACAATGAGCAGTTCTTC. This chain links TRBV20-1 with TRBJ2-1; TRBD2 agrees at 7 bases. CDR3 length: 16 amino acids. Looked up from germline, CDR1 is DFQATT and CDR2 is SNEGSKA (reference sequence). V shed 2 bases, J shed 4 bases, and the junction held 11 bases outside the gene matches.

The V gene is TRBV7-6, the J gene TRBJ2-1, with D possibly being TRBD1 or TRBD2 (5 bases each). This CDR3 is built from 19 residues. Germline CDR1 and CDR2: SGHVS and FNYEAQ. V lost 3 bases to trimming and J lost 2 bases, with 23 bases between them. This CDR3 reads CASSLGEVEAPRPYNEQFF. CDR3 sequence (DNA): TGTGCCAGCAGCTTGGGGGAAGTGGAAGCCCCTAGACCCTACAATGAGCAGTTCTTC.

This clonotype was seen ten or more times. CDR3 loop: CAAARGENTEAFF. DNA of the CDR3: TGTGCCGCCGCCCGGGGCGAGAACACTGAAGCTTTCTTT. The chain combines TRBV30 with TRBJ1-1, with D perhaps matching TRBD1 (5 bases). The germline V gene encodes CDR1 GTSNPN and CDR2 SVGIG (reference sequence). The CDR3 is 13 amino acids. The V end was cut by 8 bases, the J end by 1 base, with 14 bases between.

This clonotype was found many times. The gene calls are TRBV10-2 and TRBJ2-3, with a weak D call TRBD1 (5 bases). In germline, CDR1 is WSHSY, CDR2 SAAADI. There are 14 residues in the CDR3. V shed 4 bases and J shed 4 bases, with 12 bases lying between them. CDR3 nucleotide sequence: TGCGCCAGCAGTGTAGACAGTCCCGCAGATACGCAGTATTTT. Translation: CASSVDSPADTQYF.

The table lists this clonotype with many counts. V usage is TRBV19 and J usage is TRBJ1-4; the D is unclear. Germline CDR1 is LNHDA and CDR2 is SQIVND (reference sequence). The CDR3 totals 14 residues. Trimming pared 4 bases from V and 3 bases from J, leaving 9 bases between. CDR3: CASSKGRSNEKLFF. CDR3 nucleotide sequence: TGTGCCAGTAGTAAAGGAAGATCTAATGAAAAACTGTTTTTT.

At least ten counts were recorded for this clonotype. This chain joins TRBV21-1 and TRBJ2-3. TRBV21-1 is a known pseudogene. The CDR3 is 13 amino acids. This CDR3 is CATRVAGTDTQYF. CDR3 coding DNA: TGTGCCACTAGGGTAGCTGGCACAGATACGCAGTATTTT.

There are many counts of this clonotype. This sequence joins TRBV6-6 and TRBJ2-1, with TRBD2 identical over 11 bases. This CDR3 comprises 15 residues. The germline V gene has CDR1 MNHNY and CDR2 SVGAGI (reference sequence). V trimming: 6 bases; J trimming: 5 bases; junction bases outside the gene matches: 6. CDR3 DNA: TGTGCCAGCAGCATAGCGGGGGGGCCTCACAATGAGCAGTTCTTC. Protein product: CASSIAGGPHNEQFF.

The rearrangement links TRBV20-1 to TRBJ1-2, with D unresolved. The V end lost 0 bases, the J end lost 2 bases, and 7 bases lay between the germline ends. This CDR3 region has 13 residues. Per germline, CDR1 DFQATT and CDR2 SNEGSKA (reference sequence). The chain's CDR3 is CSAREPGNYGYTF. CDR3 sequence (DNA): TGCAGTGCTAGAGAACCGGGGAACTATGGCTACACCTTC.

V usage is TRBV27 and J usage is TRBJ2-3, with D possibly matching TRBD2 (5 bases). This CDR3 comprises 14 residues. Germline loops: CDR1 MNHEY, CDR2 SMNVEV (reference sequence). The ends were cut back, 9 bases at V and 1 base at J, with 14 bases in the middle. CDR3 nucleotide sequence: TGTGCCAGTGGACTGCCCCAACGCACAGATACGCAGTATTTT. It codes for CASGLPQRTDTQYF.

About this clonotype itself: A single base separates this from a much larger clone, so it may be a read error. The CDR3 is CATSGGGECNEQFF. The CDR3 bases are TGTGCCACCAGTGGAGGGGGCGAATGCAATGAGCAGTTCTTC. The chain recombines TRBV24-1 with TRBJ2-1; the match to TRBD1 covers 7 bases. V was clipped by 5 bases and J by 6 bases; unmatched bases: 6. CDR3 length: 14 amino acids. Per germline, CDR1 KGHDR and CDR2 SFDVKD.